The clone carrying this T cell receptor beta chain was found many times. The antigen is unknown. V lost 2 bases, J lost 7 bases, and 8 bases lay in between. The V gene's germline CDR1 is MNHEY and CDR2 SVGEGT. CDR3 size: 12 residues. This entry belongs to a study of human T cells and chemical hapten exposure. Across the study: Upper back patch tests used 0.01% DPC, scored after 6 days. Chiefly women, the patients showed alopecia areata, totalis or universalis. Study-wide findings and caveats: Compared with pre-sensitization or healthy control sets, expanded TCRs clustered more.

Individual cDNA molecules had unique molecular identifiers attached to them by the library. MiXCR, run by TCRdb on the RACE reads, gives a single entry per CDR3 protein. The table lists fewer than 150,000 distinct CDR3 sequences, approximately 13% of them singletons, with around 2.7% in the top ten. The time point was: pre-sensitization, week 0. Treatment described: therapeutic diphenylcyclopropenone sensitization with weekly scalp DPC. The chain has TRBV6-2 or TRBV6-3 and TRBJ1-2; unclear D gene. The receptor comes from a woman younger than 35 with alopecia areata. Some clones in this sample may be carry-over from other donors' samples. Sequencing was performed on whole blood, taken in connection with sensitization to the hapten diphenylcyclopropenone (DPC). The chain's CDR3 is CASSYRESGYTF. The CDR3 bases are TGTGCCAGCAGTTACAGGGAGTCTGGCTACACCTTC.